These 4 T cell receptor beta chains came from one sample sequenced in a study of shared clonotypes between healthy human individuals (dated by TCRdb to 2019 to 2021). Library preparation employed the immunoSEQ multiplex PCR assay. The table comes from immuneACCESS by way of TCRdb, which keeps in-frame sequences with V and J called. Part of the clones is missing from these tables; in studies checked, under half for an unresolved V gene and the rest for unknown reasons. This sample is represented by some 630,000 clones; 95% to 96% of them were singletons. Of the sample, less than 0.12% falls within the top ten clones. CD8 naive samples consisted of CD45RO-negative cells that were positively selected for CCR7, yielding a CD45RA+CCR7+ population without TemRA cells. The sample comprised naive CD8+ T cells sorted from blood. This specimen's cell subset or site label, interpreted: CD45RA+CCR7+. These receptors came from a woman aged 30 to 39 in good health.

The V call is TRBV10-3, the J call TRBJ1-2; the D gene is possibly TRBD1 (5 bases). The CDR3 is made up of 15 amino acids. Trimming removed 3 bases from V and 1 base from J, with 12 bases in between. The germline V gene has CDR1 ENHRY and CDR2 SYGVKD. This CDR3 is CAISEGQGRNYGYTF. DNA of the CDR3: TGTGCCATCAGTGAAGGGCAGGGACGTAACTATGGCTACACCTTC.

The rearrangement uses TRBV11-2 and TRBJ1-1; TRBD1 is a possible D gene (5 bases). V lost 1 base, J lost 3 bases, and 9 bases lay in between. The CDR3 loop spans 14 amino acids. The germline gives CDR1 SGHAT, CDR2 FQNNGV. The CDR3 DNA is TGTGCCAGCAGCTTAGCGGGGGGTTACACTGAAGCTTTCTTT. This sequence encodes CASSLAGGYTEAFF.

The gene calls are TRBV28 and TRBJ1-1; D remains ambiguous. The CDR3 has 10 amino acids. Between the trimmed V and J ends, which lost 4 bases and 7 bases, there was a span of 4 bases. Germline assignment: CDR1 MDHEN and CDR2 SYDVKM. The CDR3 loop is CASSSFEAFF. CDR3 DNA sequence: TGTGCCAGCAGTTCATTTGAAGCTTTCTTT.

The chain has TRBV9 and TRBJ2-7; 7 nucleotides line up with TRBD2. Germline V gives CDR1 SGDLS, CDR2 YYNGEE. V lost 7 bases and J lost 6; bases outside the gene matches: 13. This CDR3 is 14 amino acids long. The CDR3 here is CASGAGMEAFEQYF. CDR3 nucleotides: TGTGCCAGCGGAGCGGGAATGGAGGCCTTCGAGCAGTACTTC. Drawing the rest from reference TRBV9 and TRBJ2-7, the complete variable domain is DSGVTQTPKHLITATGQRVTLRCSPRSGDLSVYWYQQSLDQGLQFLIQYYNGEERAKGNILERFSAQQFPDLHSELNLSSLELGDSALYFCASGAGMEAFEQYFGPGTRLTVT.